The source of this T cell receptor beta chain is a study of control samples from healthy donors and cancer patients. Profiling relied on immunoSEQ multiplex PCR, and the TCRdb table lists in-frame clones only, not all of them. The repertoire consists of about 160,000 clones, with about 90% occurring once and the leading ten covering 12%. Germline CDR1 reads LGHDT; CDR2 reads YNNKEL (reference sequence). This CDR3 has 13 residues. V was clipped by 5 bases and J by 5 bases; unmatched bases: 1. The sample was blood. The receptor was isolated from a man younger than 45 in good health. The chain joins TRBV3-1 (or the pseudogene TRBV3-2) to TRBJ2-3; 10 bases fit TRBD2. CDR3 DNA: TGTGCCAGCAGCTCTAGCGGGAGAGATACGCAGTATTTT. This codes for CASSSSGRDTQYF.